This record concerns one T cell receptor (beta chain) sequence. The target antigen is unknown. The data derive from a study of T cell responses to AZD1222 COVID-19 vaccine. Study-wide findings and caveats: Once two AZD1222 doses were given, Spike-specific TCR breadth and depth went up. In all cases, repertoires were sampled only after the peak T cell response. Seropositive status at baseline applied to only 5 to 7 AZD1222 recipients.

This CDR3 has 13 amino acids. The V gene's germline CDR1 is SGHRS and CDR2 YFSETQ. The germline V and J ends were trimmed by 0 bases and 2 bases, with 5 bases remaining between them. Only in-frame clones appear in the TCRdb table, and some are missing; sequencing was by immunoSEQ multiplex PCR. The table records some 150,000 clones, about 90% of them present only once. The sample here was peripheral blood, taken on day 0 of AZD1222 vaccination. The rearrangement uses TRBV5-1 and TRBJ1-2, with no clear D. The TCR originated in an adult in good health. The CDR3 DNA is TGCGCCAGCAGCTTGGCCGAGAACTATGGCTACACCTTC. Translating it yields CASSLAENYGYTF.